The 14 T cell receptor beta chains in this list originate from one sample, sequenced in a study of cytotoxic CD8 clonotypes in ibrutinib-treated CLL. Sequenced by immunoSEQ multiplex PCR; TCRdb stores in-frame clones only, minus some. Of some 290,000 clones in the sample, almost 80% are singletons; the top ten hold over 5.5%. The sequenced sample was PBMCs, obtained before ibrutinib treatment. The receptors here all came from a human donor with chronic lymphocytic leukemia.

The CDR3 region has the DNA TGTGCCAGCTCACCCGGGACAGAGAGCACAGATACGCAGTATTTT. Encoded protein: CASSPGTESTDTQYF. V and J are TRBV18 and TRBJ2-3; TRBD1 aligns across 7 bases. Germline V lookup: CDR1 KGHSH, CDR2 LQKENI. Trimming took 3 bases from V and 0 from J; bases not matched to a gene: 3. The CDR3 runs 15 residues.

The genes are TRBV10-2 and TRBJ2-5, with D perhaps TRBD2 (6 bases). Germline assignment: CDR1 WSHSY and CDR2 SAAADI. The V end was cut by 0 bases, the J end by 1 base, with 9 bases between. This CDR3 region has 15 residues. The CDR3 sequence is CASSESGTAQETQYF. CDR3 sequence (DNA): TGCGCCAGCAGTGAGTCGGGGACTGCCCAAGAGACCCAGTACTTC.

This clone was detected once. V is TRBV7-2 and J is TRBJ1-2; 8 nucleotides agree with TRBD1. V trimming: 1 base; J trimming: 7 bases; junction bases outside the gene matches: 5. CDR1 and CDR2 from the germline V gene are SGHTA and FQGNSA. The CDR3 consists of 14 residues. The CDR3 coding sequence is TGTGCCAGCAGCTTAGGCGGACAGGGAGGTGGCTACACCTTC. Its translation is CASSLGGQGGGYTF.

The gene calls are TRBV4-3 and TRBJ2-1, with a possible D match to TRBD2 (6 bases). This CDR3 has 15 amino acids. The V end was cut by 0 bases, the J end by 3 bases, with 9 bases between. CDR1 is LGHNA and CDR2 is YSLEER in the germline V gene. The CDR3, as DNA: TGCGCCAGCAGCCAAGATATCGGGAGCTACAATGAGCAGTTCTTC. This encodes CASSQDIGSYNEQFF.

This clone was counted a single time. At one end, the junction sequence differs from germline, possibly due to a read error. The CDR3 DNA is TGTGCTAGCAGCTTAAGAGATACGCAGTATTTT. It yields the protein CASSLRDTQYF. This chain connects TRBV7-7 to TRBJ2-3, with D hard to call. This CDR3 contains 11 residues. CDR1 SSHAT and CDR2 FNYEAQ come from the germline V gene (reference sequence).

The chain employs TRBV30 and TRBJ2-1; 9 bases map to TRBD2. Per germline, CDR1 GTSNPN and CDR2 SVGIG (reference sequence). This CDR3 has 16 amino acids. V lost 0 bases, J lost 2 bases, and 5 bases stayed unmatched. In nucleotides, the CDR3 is TGTGCCTGGAGTGTATCAAGCGGGAGGACCTACAATGAGCAGTTCTTC. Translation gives CAWSVSSGRTYNEQFF.

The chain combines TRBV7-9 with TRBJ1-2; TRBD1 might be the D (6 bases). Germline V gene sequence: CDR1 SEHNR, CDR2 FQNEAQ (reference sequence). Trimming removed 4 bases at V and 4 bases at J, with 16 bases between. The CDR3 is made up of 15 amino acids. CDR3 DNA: TGTGCCAGCAGCTCAGGGGACATTTCCGCCTATGGCTACACCTTC. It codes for CASSSGDISAYGYTF. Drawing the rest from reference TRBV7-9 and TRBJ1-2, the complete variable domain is DTGVSQNPRHKITKRGQNVTFRCDPISEHNRLYWYRQTLGQGPEFLTYFQNEAQLEKSRLLSDRFSAERPKGSFSTLEIQRTEQGDSAMYLCASSSGDISAYGYTFGSGTRLTVV.

CDR3 loop: CASRRRGSYEQYF. The CDR3 DNA is TGTGCCAGCAGAAGAAGAGGAAGCTACGAGCAGTACTTC. This chain connects TRBV28 to TRBJ2-7; D call uncertain. Germline V lookup: CDR1 MDHEN, CDR2 SYDVKM. The CDR3 consists of 13 residues. V lost 6 bases and J lost 3, with 12 bases in between.

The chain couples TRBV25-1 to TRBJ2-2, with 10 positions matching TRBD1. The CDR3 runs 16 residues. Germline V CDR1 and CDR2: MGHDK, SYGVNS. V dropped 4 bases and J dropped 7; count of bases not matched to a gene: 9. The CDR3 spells CASSGPGQGFGGELFF. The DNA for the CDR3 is TGTGCCAGCAGTGGGCCGGGACAGGGGTTTGGCGGGGAGCTGTTTTTT.

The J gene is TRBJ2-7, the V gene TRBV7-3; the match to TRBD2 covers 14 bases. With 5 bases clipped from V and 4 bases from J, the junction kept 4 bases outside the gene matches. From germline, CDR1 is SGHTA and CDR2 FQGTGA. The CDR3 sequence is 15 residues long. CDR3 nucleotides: TGTGCCAGCAGCCCCGGGACTAGCGGGGGTTACGAGCAGTACTTC. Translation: CASSPGTSGGYEQYF.

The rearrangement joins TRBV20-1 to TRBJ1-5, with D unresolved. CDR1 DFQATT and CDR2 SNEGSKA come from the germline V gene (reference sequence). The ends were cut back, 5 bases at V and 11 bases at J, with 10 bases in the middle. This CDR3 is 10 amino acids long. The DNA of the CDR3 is TGCAGTGCTCAGCGGGAGGCCCAGCATTTT. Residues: CSAQREAQHF.

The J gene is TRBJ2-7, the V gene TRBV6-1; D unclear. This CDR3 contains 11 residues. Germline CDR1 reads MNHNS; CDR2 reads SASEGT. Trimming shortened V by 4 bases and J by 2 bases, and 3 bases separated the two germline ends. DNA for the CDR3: TGTGCCAGCAGTGGTGCCTACGAGCAGTACTTC. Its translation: CASSGAYEQYF.

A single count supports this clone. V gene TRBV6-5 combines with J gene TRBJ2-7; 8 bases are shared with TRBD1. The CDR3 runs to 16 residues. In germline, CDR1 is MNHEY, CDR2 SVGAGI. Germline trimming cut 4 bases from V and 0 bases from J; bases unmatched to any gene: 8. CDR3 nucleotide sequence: TGTGCCAGCAGTTCACCGGGACAGGCGAGCTCCTACGAGCAGTACTTC. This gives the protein CASSSPGQASSYEQYF.

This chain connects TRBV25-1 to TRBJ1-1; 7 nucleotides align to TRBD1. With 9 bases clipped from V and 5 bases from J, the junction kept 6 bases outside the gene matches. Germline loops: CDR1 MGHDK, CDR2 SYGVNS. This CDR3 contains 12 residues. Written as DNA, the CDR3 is TGTGCCAGTCAGGGGGTAATGACTGAAGCTTTCTTT. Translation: CASQGVMTEAFF.